The 18 T cell receptor beta chains in this list originate from one sample, sequenced in a study of shared clonotypes between healthy human individuals. The data were produced by immunoSEQ multiplex PCR, yet TCRdb's version contains in-frame clones alone and is incomplete. Of about 490,000 clones listed, less than 80% are singletons. The sequenced sample was PBMCs. The source of these receptors is a woman aged 40 to 50 in good health. Some clones in this sample may be carry-over from other donors' samples.

The chain couples TRBV2 to TRBJ2-6; D is ambiguous. The CDR3 contains 14 residues. Germline assignment: CDR1 SNHLY and CDR2 FYNNEI. V was pared by 8 bases and J by 2 bases, with 10 bases between. DNA of the CDR3: TGTGCCAGCCATGAACTGGCTGGGGCCAACGTCCTGACTTTC. Protein: CASHELAGANVLTF.

This clone showed up just a few times. In DNA form, the CDR3 reads TGTGCCAGCTCACCACCCAGCAGGATTTGGCCGAACACTGAAGCTTTCTTT. The encoded protein is CASSPPSRIWPNTEAFF. The chain employs TRBV18 and TRBJ1-1; D uncertain. Germline V gives CDR1 KGHSH, CDR2 LQKENI. CDR3 length equals 17 residues. The V end was cut by 0 bases, the J end by 1 base, with 15 bases between.

This chain links TRBV6-4 with TRBJ2-5; 8 bases line up with TRBD2. The J call may be in error: the DNA end matches TRBJ2-7 better. There are 15 residues in the CDR3. Germline CDR1 is MRHNA and CDR2 is SNTAGT. CDR3: CASSEGSGGPYEQYF. CDR3 DNA: TGTGCCAGCAGTGAGGGGTCGGGAGGGCCTTACGAGCAGTACTTC.

The chain joins TRBV28 to TRBJ2-1, with D unclear. Germline loops: CDR1 MDHEN, CDR2 SYDVKM. The CDR3 totals 12 residues. The V end lost 3 bases, the J end lost 7 bases, and 7 bases lay between the germline ends. CDR3 DNA: TGTGCCAGCAGTTTCTGGGAAAATGAGCAGTTCTTC. The encoded protein is CASSFWENEQFF. Based on the CDR3 plus reference TRBV28 and TRBJ2-1, the full variable domain is DVKVTQSSRYLVKRTGEKVFLECVQDMDHENMFWYRQDPGLGLRLIYFSYDVKMKEKGDIPEGYSVSREKKERFSLILESASTNQTSMYLCASSFWENEQFFGPGTRLTVL.

The J gene is TRBJ2-7, the V gene TRBV5-4; D gene ambiguous. Germline CDR1 reads SGHNT; CDR2 reads YYREEE (reference sequence). CDR3 size: 12 residues. Trimming took off 2 bases at V and 3 bases at J, with 6 bases between the two ends. DNA for the CDR3: TGTGCCAGCAGCTTATCCAGCTACGAGCAGTACTTC. Translating gives CASSLSSYEQYF.

This rearrangement joins TRBV2 to TRBJ2-3; the D gene is possibly TRBD2 (6 bases). This CDR3 is built from 16 residues. Germline CDR1 and CDR2: SNHLY and FYNNEI. V lost 6 bases and J 9 bases, leaving 25 bases between the germline ends. CDR3 region: CASRANRDSPNKTQYF. As DNA, the CDR3 is TGTGCCAGCAGGGCGAACCGGGACTCCCCGAATAAAACGCAGTATTTT.

The chain combines TRBV4-2 with TRBJ2-2; 12 bases line up with TRBD2. The V and J ends lost 4 bases and 3 bases, in that order; junction bases with no gene match: 3. The germline V gene has CDR1 LGHNA and CDR2 YNFKEQ. The CDR3 sequence is 16 residues long. CDR3 DNA: TGTGCCAGCAGCCCGACTAGCGGGAGAGACACCGGGGAGCTGTTTTTT. Encoded protein: CASSPTSGRDTGELFF.

This clone has ten or more counts. This chain uses TRBV6-1 with TRBJ1-2; 7 nucleotides match TRBD1. The germline V gene has CDR1 MNHNS and CDR2 SASEGT. The CDR3 length is 14 residues. The ends lost 10 bases at V and 6 bases at J; junction bases unmatched: 14. CDR3 DNA: TGTGCCACCATTTCGACAGGGCAGCGAGATGGCTACACCTTC. The encoded protein is CATISTGQRDGYTF.

This clone has just a few counts. Other DNA sequences in this sample translate to the same CDR3. The chain recombines TRBV10-2 with TRBJ1-1; no clear D. The V end lost 9 bases, the J end lost 3 bases, and 17 bases lay between the germline ends. The germline CDR1 and CDR2 sequences are WSHSY and SAAADI. The CDR3 length is 14 residues. The CDR3: CASSRGGGDTEAFF. For the CDR3, the DNA is TGCGCCAGTTCTCGGGGAGGCGGGGACACTGAAGCTTTCTTT.

The chain combines TRBV28 with TRBJ2-5, with 12 bases lining up with TRBD2. The CDR3 runs to 15 residues. Trimming removed 5 bases from V and 6 bases from J; junction bases left unmatched: 7. Germline V gene sequence: CDR1 MDHEN, CDR2 SYDVKM. The CDR3: CASSRTSGITKTQYF. The CDR3 DNA follows: TGTGCCAGCAGTCGGACTAGCGGGATAACAAAGACCCAGTACTTC.

This clone was observed a single time. This chain joins TRBV6-1 and TRBJ2-1; D unclear. CDR1 is MNHNS and CDR2 is SASEGT in the germline V gene. Deletions cut 0 bases from V and 2 bases from J, with 11 bases between. The CDR3 runs 16 residues. The CDR3, as DNA: TGTGCCAGCAGTGAAGCATGGCAGGTGCCCTACAATGAGCAGTTCTTC. Protein sequence: CASSEAWQVPYNEQFF.

This chain joins TRBV5-5 and TRBJ2-1, with 9 bases matching TRBD1. The J segment lost 7 bases and the V segment lost 6 bases, leaving 11 bases of the junction unmatched. CDR1 and CDR2 (germline): SGHKS, YYEKEE (reference sequence). This CDR3 is 15 amino acids long. The chain's CDR3 is CASNPGTGLKNEQFF. The DNA for the CDR3 is TGTGCCAGCAACCCCGGGACAGGGTTAAAGAATGAGCAGTTCTTC.

V and J are TRBV11-2 and TRBJ2-7; 11 bases agree with TRBD1. With 5 bases clipped from V and 2 bases from J, the junction kept 11 bases outside the gene matches. There are 17 residues in the CDR3. The V gene's germline CDR1 is SGHAT and CDR2 FQNNGV. The CDR3 region is CASSPAPGTGGTYEQYF. The CDR3 DNA follows: TGTGCCAGCAGCCCCGCCCCCGGGACAGGGGGAACCTACGAGCAGTACTTC.

The chain employs TRBV11-3 and TRBJ2-7; 8 bases map to TRBD1. Per the germline V gene, CDR1 is SGHNT and CDR2 is YENEEA. The junction had 6 bases not matched to a gene; V was cut back by 5 bases and J by 0 bases. The CDR3 has 15 amino acids. As DNA, the CDR3 is TGTGCCAGCAGCCCAGGACAGGGCCTCTCCTACGAGCAGTACTTC. It specifies CASSPGQGLSYEQYF.

The rearrangement uses TRBV7-9 and TRBJ1-2; the D is unclear. The germline gives CDR1 SEHNR, CDR2 FQNEAQ (reference sequence). The V end lost 5 bases, the J end lost 0 bases, and 19 bases lay between the germline ends. The CDR3 consists of 17 residues. The CDR3, as DNA: TGTGCCAGCAGCCCGTCCCAGTCAGGCCTCTCTAACTATGGCTACACCTTC. Protein product: CASSPSQSGLSNYGYTF.

This clone was seen a few times. The chain joins TRBV10-2 to TRBJ1-1, with D possibly TRBD1 on 6 matching bases. CDR1 WSHSY and CDR2 SAAADI come from the germline V gene. The CDR3 spans 18 residues. V gave up 2 bases and J gave up 0 bases, with 19 bases separating them. CDR3 nucleotides: TGCGCCAGCAGTGAGCGGAAGGGGGGAATTAATATGAACACTGAAGCTTTCTTT. It encodes CASSERKGGINMNTEAFF.

The chain joins TRBV25-1 to TRBJ1-1; D gene uncertain. The CDR3 is 12 residues long. Germline CDR1 MGHDK, CDR2 SYGVNS. V lost 7 bases, J lost 4 bases, and 10 bases lay in between. As DNA, the CDR3 is TGTGCCAGCACAAGGGCGGGCACTGAAGCTTTCTTT. Its protein is CASTRAGTEAFF.

In this sample, this clone turned up a few times. V and J are TRBV18 and TRBJ1-1; D unclear. Trimming took 5 bases from V and 1 from J, leaving 5 bases between them. There are 12 residues in the CDR3. In germline, CDR1 is KGHSH, CDR2 LQKENI. The CDR3 region has the DNA TGTGCCAGCTCAAGCAGGAACACTGAAGCTTTCTTT. This sequence encodes CASSSRNTEAFF.